This TCR beta chain was captured in a study of T cell changes during pregnancy in multiple sclerosis. This clone came up once. Germline-derived CDR1 and CDR2 are SGHNT and YYREEE (reference sequence). V shed 1 base and J 2 bases; nucleotides not matched to a gene: 1. The CDR3 runs 15 residues. Libraries were prepared by immunoSEQ multiplex PCR; TCRdb keeps only in-frame clonotypes and omits some of them. This sample has roughly 89,000 clones, with 85% to 95% found just once. The receptor was derived from a female donor with multiple sclerosis, enrolled in a pregnancy study. The starting material was peripheral blood, obtained in the first trimester of pregnancy. This chain uses TRBV5-4 with TRBJ1-3; TRBD1 matches at 9 bases. The CDR3 region is CASSLRTGAGNTIYF. CDR3 bases: TGTGCCAGCAGCTTGAGGACAGGGGCTGGAAACACCATATATTTT.